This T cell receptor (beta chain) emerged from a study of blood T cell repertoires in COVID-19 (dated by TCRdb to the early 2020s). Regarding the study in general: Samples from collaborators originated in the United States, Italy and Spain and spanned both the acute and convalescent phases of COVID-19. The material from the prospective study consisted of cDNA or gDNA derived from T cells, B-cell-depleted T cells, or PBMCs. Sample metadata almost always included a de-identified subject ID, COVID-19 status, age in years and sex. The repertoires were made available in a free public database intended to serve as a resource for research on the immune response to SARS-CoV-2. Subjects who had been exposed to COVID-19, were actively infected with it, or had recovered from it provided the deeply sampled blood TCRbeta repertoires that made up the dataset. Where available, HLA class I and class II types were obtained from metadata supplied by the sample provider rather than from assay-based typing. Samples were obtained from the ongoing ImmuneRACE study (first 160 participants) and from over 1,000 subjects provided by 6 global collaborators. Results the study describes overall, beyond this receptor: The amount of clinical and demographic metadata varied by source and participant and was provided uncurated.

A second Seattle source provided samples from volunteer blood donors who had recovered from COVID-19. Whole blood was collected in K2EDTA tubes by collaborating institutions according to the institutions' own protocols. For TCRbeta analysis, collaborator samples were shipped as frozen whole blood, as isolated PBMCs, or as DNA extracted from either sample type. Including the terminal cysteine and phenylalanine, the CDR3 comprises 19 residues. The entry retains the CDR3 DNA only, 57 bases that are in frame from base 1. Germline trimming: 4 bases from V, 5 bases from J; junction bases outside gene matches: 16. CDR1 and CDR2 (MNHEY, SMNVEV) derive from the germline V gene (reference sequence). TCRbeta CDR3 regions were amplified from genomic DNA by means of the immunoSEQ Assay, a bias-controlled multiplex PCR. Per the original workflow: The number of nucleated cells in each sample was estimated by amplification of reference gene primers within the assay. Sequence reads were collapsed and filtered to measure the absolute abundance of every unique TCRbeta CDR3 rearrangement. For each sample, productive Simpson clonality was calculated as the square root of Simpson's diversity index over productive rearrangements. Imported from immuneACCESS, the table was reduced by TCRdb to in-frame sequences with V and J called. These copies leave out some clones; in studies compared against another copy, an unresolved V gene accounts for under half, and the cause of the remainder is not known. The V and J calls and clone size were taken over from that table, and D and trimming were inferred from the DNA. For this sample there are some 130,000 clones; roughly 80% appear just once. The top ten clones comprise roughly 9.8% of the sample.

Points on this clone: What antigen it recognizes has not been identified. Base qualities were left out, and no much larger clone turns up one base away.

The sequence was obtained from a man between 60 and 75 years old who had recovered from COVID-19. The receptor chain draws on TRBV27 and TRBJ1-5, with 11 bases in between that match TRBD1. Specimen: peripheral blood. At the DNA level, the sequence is TGTGCCAGCAGTTCCACCCAGTGGACAGGGGGCTTGAATCATCAGCCCCAGCATTTT. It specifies CASSSTQWTGGLNHQPQHF.